This is a list of T cell receptor beta chains from one sample in a study of T cells after yellow fever vaccination. TCRdb reanalysed the 5' RACE reads using MiXCR and keeps one entry per CDR3 protein. The sample has roughly 150,000 distinct CDR3 sequences; around 7.7% are singletons. The sequenced sample was CD4+ T cells sorted from PBMCs, obtained 5 days after the yellow fever booster vaccination. Receptor source: a man aged 25 to 40 who received the YFV17D yellow fever vaccine. Each CDR3 is given with its conserved first and last residue. The order of the fields is CDR3 length, J gene, clone size, D gene, V gene, CDR3 DNA, CDR3 protein. A D gene is named only where the DNA matches it firmly. A clone size is listed for some rows: how often the clone was seen (once, few, many), or a class if it is expanded.

CDR3 length: 16; J gene: TRBJ2-1; clone size: few; D gene: TRBD1; V gene: TRBV5-5; CDR3 DNA: TGTGCCAGCAGCTTGCGGGGACAGGGGGTATACAATGAGCAGTTCTTC; CDR3 protein: CASSLRGQGVYNEQFF
CDR3 length: 11; J gene: TRBJ2-1; clone size: many; D gene: NA; V gene: TRBV29-1; CDR3 DNA: TGCAGCGTCTACCTAGGAGCTGAGCAGTTCTTC; CDR3 protein: CSVYLGAEQFF
CDR3 length: 15; J gene: TRBJ2-1; clone size: many; D gene: TRBD2; V gene: TRBV7-2; CDR3 DNA: TGTGCCAGCACCCTAGCGGGGGGGTCCTACAATGAGCAGTTCTTC; CDR3 protein: CASTLAGGSYNEQFF
CDR3 length: 13; J gene: TRBJ1-1; clone size: many; D gene: NA; V gene: TRBV20-1; CDR3 DNA: TGCAGTGCCCCCCGGACCGGGAACACTGAAGCTTTCTTT; CDR3 protein: CSAPRTGNTEAFF
CDR3 length: 17; J gene: TRBJ2-6; clone size: many; D gene: NA; V gene: TRBV4-2; CDR3 DNA: TGTGCCAGCAGCCTGATATTACAGATTTCTGGGGCCAACGTCCTGACTTTC; CDR3 protein: CASSLILQISGANVLTF
CDR3 length: 11; J gene: TRBJ2-7; clone size: many; D gene: NA; V gene: TRBV19; CDR3 DNA: TGTGCCAGTACCTGGATGCAGAAGCAGTACTTC; CDR3 protein: CASTWMQKQYF
CDR3 length: 14; J gene: TRBJ2-7; clone size: many; D gene: NA; V gene: TRBV7-9; CDR3 DNA: TGTGCCAGCAGCTTAGCCTCTCGCGGAGGCGAGCAGTACTTC; CDR3 protein: CASSLASRGGEQYF
CDR3 length: 16; J gene: TRBJ2-3; clone size: few; D gene: NA; V gene: TRBV12-3/TRBV12-4; CDR3 DNA: TGTGCCAGCAGCCCCGGAGGCGGGACAAACACAGATACGCAGTATTTT; CDR3 protein: CASSPGGGTNTDTQYF
CDR3 length: 20; J gene: TRBJ2-6; clone size: NA; D gene: TRBD1; V gene: TRBV23-1; CDR3 DNA: TGCGCCAGCAGTAAAACTGGGCCCGGACAGGGATCCTCTGGGGCCAACGTCCTGACTTTC; CDR3 protein: CASSKTGPGQGSSGANVLTF
CDR3 length: 15; J gene: TRBJ2-1; clone size: many; D gene: NA; V gene: TRBV6-2/TRBV6-3; CDR3 DNA: TGTGCCAGCAGCGAGGGGAGAGATCCTTACAATGAGCAGTTCTTC; CDR3 protein: CASSEGRDPYNEQFF
CDR3 length: 12; J gene: TRBJ2-3; clone size: many; D gene: NA; V gene: TRBV5-4; CDR3 DNA: TGTGCCAGCAGCTTTGCCCAAGATACGCAGTATTTT; CDR3 protein: CASSFAQDTQYF
CDR3 length: 14; J gene: TRBJ1-1; clone size: many; D gene: NA; V gene: TRBV3-1; CDR3 DNA: TGTGCCAGCAGCCAAGAGCTACGGGGGTCTGAAGCTTTCTTT; CDR3 protein: CASSQELRGSEAFF
CDR3 length: 15; J gene: TRBJ1-2; clone size: NA; D gene: TRBD1; V gene: TRBV7-9; CDR3 DNA: TGTGCCAGCAGCTTAGCAGGGGGCACCAGCTATGGCTACACCTTC; CDR3 protein: CASSLAGGTSYGYTF
CDR3 length: 13; J gene: TRBJ1-6; clone size: many; D gene: NA; V gene: TRBV12-3/TRBV12-4; CDR3 DNA: TGTGCCAGCAGCCCAGAGACAGCTTCACCCCTCCACTTT; CDR3 protein: CASSPETASPLHF
CDR3 length: 11; J gene: TRBJ2-1; clone size: NA; D gene: NA; V gene: TRBV5-5; CDR3 DNA: TGTGCCAGCACTAAAATCAATGAGCAGTTCTTC; CDR3 protein: CASTKINEQFF
CDR3 length: 12; J gene: TRBJ2-1; clone size: many; D gene: NA; V gene: TRBV12-3/TRBV12-4; CDR3 DNA: TGTGCCAGCAGCTCATTATACAATGAGCAGTTCTTC; CDR3 protein: CASSSLYNEQFF
CDR3 length: 15; J gene: TRBJ2-3; clone size: NA; D gene: NA; V gene: TRBV7-9; CDR3 DNA: TGTGCCAGCAGCTTACGGTTTGCGACCACAGATACGCAGTATTTT; CDR3 protein: CASSLRFATTDTQYF
CDR3 length: 15; J gene: TRBJ2-1; clone size: many; D gene: TRBD1; V gene: TRBV5-1; CDR3 DNA: TGCGCCAGCAGCTTCTGGGGGGACAGGGGCAATGAGCAGTTCTTC; CDR3 protein: CASSFWGDRGNEQFF
CDR3 length: 15; J gene: TRBJ1-1; clone size: many; D gene: NA; V gene: TRBV7-8; CDR3 DNA: TGTGCCAGCAGCCAGGGGTGGGGATTGAACACTGAAGCTTTCTTT; CDR3 protein: CASSQGWGLNTEAFF
CDR3 length: 15; J gene: TRBJ1-6; clone size: many; D gene: NA; V gene: TRBV12-3/TRBV12-4; CDR3 DNA: TGTGCCAGCAGTCCGGACCCCGGCGGGCATTCACCCCTCCACTTT; CDR3 protein: CASSPDPGGHSPLHF
CDR3 length: 17; J gene: TRBJ2-3; clone size: many; D gene: TRBD1; V gene: TRBV19; CDR3 DNA: TGTGCCAGTACCCATAGGGGATCGACAGGGATAACAGATACGCAGTATTTT; CDR3 protein: CASTHRGSTGITDTQYF
CDR3 length: 11; J gene: TRBJ2-1; clone size: many; D gene: NA; V gene: TRBV5-1; CDR3 DNA: TGCGCCAGCAGGGAGTACAATGAGCAGTTCTTC; CDR3 protein: CASREYNEQFF
CDR3 length: 14; J gene: TRBJ2-3; clone size: NA; D gene: NA; V gene: TRBV7-2; CDR3 DNA: TGTGCCAGCAGCGCTGGGGCCGCGATTATAACGCAGTATTTT; CDR3 protein: CASSAGAAIITQYF
CDR3 length: 15; J gene: TRBJ2-6; clone size: many; D gene: TRBD1; V gene: TRBV7-2; CDR3 DNA: TGTGCCAGCAGAGAAGCGGACAGGCCGGCCAACGTCCTGACTTTC; CDR3 protein: CASREADRPANVLTF
CDR3 length: 11; J gene: TRBJ1-1; clone size: many; D gene: NA; V gene: TRBV19; CDR3 DNA: TGTGCCAGCGGGACCTACACTGAAGCTTTCTTT; CDR3 protein: CASGTYTEAFF
CDR3 length: 16; J gene: TRBJ2-5; clone size: many; D gene: TRBD2; V gene: TRBV7-2; CDR3 DNA: TGTGCCAGCAGCTTAACGGCGGGACCGACTAGCGAGACCCAGTACTTC; CDR3 protein: CASSLTAGPTSETQYF
CDR3 length: 14; J gene: TRBJ2-5; clone size: many; D gene: NA; V gene: TRBV20-1; CDR3 DNA: TGCAGTGCTAGAGGCTCAGACAACAGAGAGACCCAGTACTTC; CDR3 protein: CSARGSDNRETQYF
CDR3 length: 14; J gene: TRBJ2-7; clone size: few; D gene: TRBD1; V gene: TRBV7-2; CDR3 DNA: TGTGCCAGCAGAGCTACAGGGGGCTTCTACGAGCAGTACTTC; CDR3 protein: CASRATGGFYEQYF